The entry below gives a single T cell receptor beta chain sequence along with its context. This record comes from a study of cytomegalovirus exposure and HLA in healthy donors. The PCR made use of 60 Vbeta and 13 Jbeta primers. Authors' analysis steps: Unique TCR beta chains totaled some 80 million in a later count, with around 11 million of them shared. TCRdb keeps only in-frame clones here, not all; method: immunoSEQ multiplex PCR. D and trimming come from the DNA, and the V and J calls and clone size come from that table. The table lists 100,000 to 150,000 clones, about two thirds of them singletons. The origin of this receptor is a young man in good health and CMV-seronegative. The sequencing sample was made of PBMCs.

CDR3 region: CASSFSVGLLNTGELFF. As DNA, the CDR3 is TGTGCCAGCAGTTTTAGCGTCGGACTTCTAAACACCGGGGAGCTGTTTTTT. The chain links TRBV28 to TRBJ2-2, with a weak D call TRBD2 (5 bases). V was pared by 3 bases and J by 2 bases, with 16 bases between. Germline V gene data show CDR1 as MDHEN and CDR2 as SYDVKM. The CDR3 runs to 17 residues.